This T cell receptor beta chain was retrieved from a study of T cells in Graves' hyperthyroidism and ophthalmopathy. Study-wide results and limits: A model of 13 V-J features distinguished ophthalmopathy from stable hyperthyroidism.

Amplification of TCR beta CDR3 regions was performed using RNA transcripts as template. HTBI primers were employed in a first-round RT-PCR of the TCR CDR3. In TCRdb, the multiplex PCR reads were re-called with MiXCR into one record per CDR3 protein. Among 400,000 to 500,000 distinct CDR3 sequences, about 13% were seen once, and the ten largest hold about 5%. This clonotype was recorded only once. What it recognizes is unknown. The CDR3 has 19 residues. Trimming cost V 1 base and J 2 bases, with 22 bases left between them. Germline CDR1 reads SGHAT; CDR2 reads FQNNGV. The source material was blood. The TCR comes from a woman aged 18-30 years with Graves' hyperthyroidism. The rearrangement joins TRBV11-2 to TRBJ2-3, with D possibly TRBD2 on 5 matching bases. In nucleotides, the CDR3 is TGTGCCAGCAGCTTAGGCGCCAGCGGCAGAATGGGCGTCACAGATACGCAGTATTTT. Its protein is CASSLGASGRMGVTDTQYF. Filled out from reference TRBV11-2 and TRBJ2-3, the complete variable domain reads EAGVAQSPRYKIIEKRQSVAFWCNPISGHATLYWYQQILGQGPKLLIQFQNNGVVDDSQLPKDRFSAERLKGVDSTLKIQPAKLEDSAVYLCASSLGASGRMGVTDTQYFGPGTRLTVL.